The 6 T cell receptor beta chains below were found in one sample sequenced in a study of a mutant IDH1 vaccine in newly diagnosed glioma. This sample's time point: baseline, week 1 (first vaccination visit). Noted treatment: pre-vaccination baseline after standard-of-care therapy. Sequencing used immunoSEQ multiplex PCR; TCRdb keeps in-frame clones, though not all of them. The table shows about 36,000 clones, with around nine tenths occurring only once. This specimen was PBMCs, taken from a glioma patient treated with radiotherapy, temozolomide or both. These receptor sequences come from a man aged 18-30 years with glioma.

The chain couples TRBV18 to TRBJ1-1, with D hard to call. Trimming pared 1 base from V and 1 base from J, leaving 7 bases between. Looked up from germline, CDR1 is KGHSH and CDR2 is LQKENI. The CDR3 totals 14 residues. The CDR3 DNA reads TGTGCCAGCTCACCACAATTCGGGAACACTGAAGCTTTCTTT. It is translated as CASSPQFGNTEAFF.

J is TRBJ1-1 and V is TRBV7-2, with a weak D call TRBD1 (6 bases). V was cut by 0 bases and J by 5 bases, with 13 bases left in between. The CDR3 is 15 amino acids. Germline values: CDR1 SGHTA, CDR2 FQGNSA. The CDR3 DNA reads as TGTGCCAGCAGCTTAGCCCCGGGGGCGAAAACTGAAGCTTTCTTT. It codes for CASSLAPGAKTEAFF.

This clone came up a few times. The genes are TRBV30 and TRBJ2-1, with 8 bases matching TRBD2. Germline V gene data show CDR1 as GTSNPN and CDR2 as SVGIG (reference sequence). The CDR3 is made up of 12 amino acids. With 0 bases clipped from V and 13 bases from J, the junction kept 5 bases outside the gene matches. DNA for the CDR3: TGTGCCTGGAGTGTGGCGGGAGGTTCTCAGTTCTTC. Translation gives CAWSVAGGSQFF.

The V and J genes are TRBV6-1 and TRBJ2-7; D may be TRBD1 or TRBD2 (5 bases each). V lost 4 bases to trimming and J lost 0 bases, with 10 bases between them. Germline V gives CDR1 MNHNS, CDR2 SASEGT. CDR3 size: 14 residues. CDR3 in amino acids: CASSGGWSSYEQYF. The CDR3 nucleotides read TGTGCCAGCAGTGGGGGGTGGAGCTCCTACGAGCAGTACTTC.

V gene TRBV2 combines with J gene TRBJ1-2; D is ambiguous. In germline, CDR1 is SNHLY, CDR2 FYNNEI. This CDR3 region has 15 residues. Trimming stripped 2 bases from V and 7 bases from J, with 17 bases between. CDR3 in amino acids: CASSESSPRGRGYTF. The CDR3 DNA sequence: TGTGCCAGCAGTGAATCTTCCCCAAGAGGACGTGGCTACACCTTC.

The V and J genes are TRBV6-5 and TRBJ1-4, with D tentatively TRBD1 (5 bases). V was cut by 6 bases and J by 6 bases, with 17 bases left in between. The CDR3 is 15 residues long. The germline gives CDR1 MNHEY, CDR2 SVGAGI. DNA of the CDR3: TGTGCCAGCAGATCCTACGGGACTGAGGATGAAAAACTGTTTTTT. Protein sequence: CASRSYGTEDEKLFF.